Below are 22 T cell receptor beta chains sequenced from a single sample in a study of cytomegalovirus exposure and HLA in healthy donors. Primers for the PCR totalled 60 Vbeta and 13 Jbeta. The protocol was immunoSEQ multiplex PCR, while the TCRdb copy is restricted to in-frame clones and leaves out a portion. The repertoire holds 100,000 to 150,000 clones, with around 74% as singletons. Sequencing input: PBMCs. The receptors derive from a woman between 45 and 60 years old in good health and CMV-seropositive.

V usage is TRBV7-2 and J usage is TRBJ2-7; 9 positions agree with TRBD1. CDR3 length: 19 amino acids. Germline-derived CDR1 and CDR2 are SGHTA and FQGNSA. The J segment lost 4 bases and the V segment lost 1 base, leaving 17 bases of the junction unmatched. The CDR3 loop reads CASSLVEGQGIRIGYEQYF. CDR3 DNA sequence: TGTGCCAGCAGCTTAGTTGAAGGACAGGGGATTCGGATTGGTTACGAGCAGTACTTC.

The chain's CDR3 is CASSRRQGHEQYF. In DNA, the CDR3 is TGTGCCAGCAGTCGGAGACAGGGCCACGAGCAGTACTTC. V is TRBV6-5 and J is TRBJ2-7; 7 nucleotides line up with TRBD1. Per the germline V gene, CDR1 is MNHEY and CDR2 is SVGAGI. V lost 5 bases to trimming and J lost 5 bases; unmatched junction nucleotides: 6. This CDR3 has 13 residues.

This chain uses TRBV7-9 with TRBJ1-2; a weak D match, TRBD1 (5 bases). The V gene lost 4 bases and the J gene lost 2 bases, with 8 bases spanning the gap. Germline V gene lookup returns CDR1 SEHNR and CDR2 FQNEAQ (reference sequence). CDR3 length: 13 amino acids. As DNA, the CDR3 is TGTGCCAGCAGCTCAGGGCCCAACTATGGCTACACCTTC. It codes for CASSSGPNYGYTF.

V is TRBV7-9 and J is TRBJ1-5, with 8 bases identical to TRBD1. V was clipped by 1 base and J by 3 bases; unmatched bases: 2. This CDR3 has 15 amino acids. Germline assignment: CDR1 SEHNR and CDR2 FQNEAQ (reference sequence). The CDR3 reads CASSLGTGNNQPQHF. As DNA, the CDR3 is TGTGCCAGCAGCTTAGGGACAGGGAACAATCAGCCCCAGCATTTT.

This chain links TRBV6-1 with TRBJ2-2; a possible D gene is TRBD2 (5 bases). CDR1 is MNHNS and CDR2 is SASEGT in the germline V gene. V lost 11 bases, J lost 2 bases, and 12 bases lay in between. The CDR3 has 13 amino acids. The CDR3 nucleotides are TGTGCCCACATAGGACTTAACACCGGGGAGCTGTTTTTT. It translates to CAHIGLNTGELFF.

This chain links TRBV21-1 with TRBJ2-2; the tabulated D call, TRBD1, remains unverified against the DNA. TRBV21-1 is a documented pseudogene. The CDR3 spans 17 residues. The CDR3, as DNA: TGTGCCAGCAGCAAAGCGCTGACAGGGAGGCACACCGGGGAGCTGTTTTTT. Translating gives CASSKALTGRHTGELFF.

This clone is medium-sized (0.01 to 0.1%) in the sample. The rearrangement joins TRBV4-2 to TRBJ1-4, with TRBD1 matching over 9 bases. The CDR3 sequence is 16 residues long. Germline CDR1 LGHNA, CDR2 YNFKEQ. J gave up 5 bases and V 4 bases, and 8 bases lay outside the gene matches. CDR3 sequence reads: CASSPSPGTGNEKLFF. Here the CDR3 DNA reads TGTGCCAGCAGCCCTTCACCCGGGACAGGGAATGAAAAACTGTTTTTT.

This chain joins TRBV5-4 and TRBJ2-1; D is possibly TRBD2 (6 bases). Between the trimmed V and J ends, which lost 3 bases and 4 bases, there was a span of 11 bases. CDR1 is SGHNT and CDR2 is YYREEE in the germline V gene (reference sequence). CDR3 length: 14 residues. The CDR3 coding sequence is TGTGCCAGCAGCTCGTGGGGGAGGTACAATGAGCAGTTCTTC. Translation: CASSSWGRYNEQFF.

This clone was seen more than once but under ten times. V is TRBV9 and J is TRBJ1-6; TRBD1 matches at 12 bases. V trimming: 3 bases; J trimming: 14 bases; junction bases outside the gene matches: 9. CDR3 size: 15 residues. CDR1 and CDR2 (germline): SGDLS, YYNGEE. This CDR3 reads CASSAGQGALGALHF. In DNA form, the CDR3 reads TGTGCCAGCAGCGCGGGACAGGGGGCCCTAGGGGCCCTCCACTTT.

A few counts support this clone. The chain couples TRBV5-1 to TRBJ2-7; D perhaps matches TRBD2 (5 bases). V was pared by 5 bases and J by 1 base, with 19 bases between. Germline CDR1 and CDR2: SGHRS and YFSETQ. The CDR3 covers 16 residues. CDR3 nucleotides: TGCGCCAGCAGGGCGGGTTATCGGGCATTTTCCTACGAGCAGTACTTC. Amino acids: CASRAGYRAFSYEQYF.

This clone was picked up a small number of times. V is TRBV2 and J is TRBJ2-7; tentative D call: TRBD1 (6 bases). V lost 5 bases and J lost 5, with 16 bases in between. Germline V lookup: CDR1 SNHLY, CDR2 FYNNEI. The CDR3 is 14 residues long. CDR3: CASSPNPGVHEQYF. CDR3 sequence (DNA): TGTGCCAGCAGTCCAAACCCAGGGGTTCACGAGCAGTACTTC.

The genes are TRBV30 and TRBJ2-7; 10 bases fit TRBD1. There are 14 residues in the CDR3. Trimming removed 1 base from V and 9 bases from J; junction bases left unmatched: 9. The V gene's germline CDR1 is GTSNPN and CDR2 SVGIG (reference sequence). The CDR3 region is CAWSGGQGLGGQYF. The CDR3 coding sequence is TGTGCCTGGAGTGGGGGACAGGGGTTAGGTGGGCAGTACTTC.

The V and J genes are TRBV28 and TRBJ1-5; tentative D call: TRBD1 (5 bases). Trimming removed 5 bases at V and 1 base at J, with 12 bases between. Per germline, CDR1 MDHEN and CDR2 SYDVKM. The CDR3 loop spans 15 amino acids. This CDR3 is CASSRAGQSNQPQHF. Written as DNA, the CDR3 is TGTGCCAGCAGTCGGGCAGGGCAGAGCAATCAGCCCCAGCATTTT.

The rearrangement links TRBV19 to TRBJ1-5, with a tentative D call TRBD1 (5 bases). Germline V gene data show CDR1 as LNHDA and CDR2 as SQIVND (reference sequence). The CDR3 consists of 15 residues. V dropped 6 bases and J dropped 7 bases, with 19 bases sitting between them. CDR3 bases: TGTGCCAGTAGCCGTTCTAAGGGGATTTGGCAGCCCCAGCATTTT. It encodes CASSRSKGIWQPQHF.

About this clone: This same CDR3 is encoded by further DNA sequences in the sample. This chain joins TRBV7-3 and TRBJ1-1, with D tentatively TRBD1 (5 bases). Germline CDR1 SGHTA, CDR2 FQGTGA. This CDR3 comprises 13 residues. Trimming took 4 bases from V and 1 from J, leaving 7 bases between them. CDR3 in DNA: TGTGCCAGCAGCTCAGACAGGAACACTGAAGCTTTCTTT. This encodes CASSSDRNTEAFF.

The chain recombines TRBV28 with TRBJ1-2, with TRBD1 matching over 9 bases. After removal of 3 bases from V and 4 bases from J, the junction contained 9 bases not matched to a gene. The CDR3 has 16 residues. Germline CDR1 MDHEN, CDR2 SYDVKM. CDR3 nucleotides: TGTGCCAGCAGTTTTCGGGACAGGGATTTTCGCTATGGCTACACCTTC. Residues: CASSFRDRDFRYGYTF.

V gene TRBV27 combines with J gene TRBJ2-3, with 9 nucleotides matching TRBD2. Trimming took 8 bases from V and 1 from J; bases not matched to a gene: 13. Germline values: CDR1 MNHEY, CDR2 SMNVEV (reference sequence). The CDR3 loop spans 17 amino acids. In DNA form, the CDR3 reads TGTGCCAGCGGACTAACCGGGACTAGCTTTGGCACAGATACGCAGTATTTT. Its protein is CASGLTGTSFGTDTQYF.

The CDR3 loop reads CASSLAGTGPHEQYF. Written as DNA, the CDR3 is TGTGCCAGCAGTTTGGCGGGGACAGGGCCCCACGAGCAGTACTTC. The rearrangement uses TRBV28 and TRBJ2-7; 9 bases are a match to TRBD1. CDR3 length: 15 residues. Germline V gives CDR1 MDHEN, CDR2 SYDVKM. V was pared by 3 bases and J by 5 bases, with 8 bases of the junction left unmatched.

This chain joins TRBV28 and TRBJ2-3; 8 nucleotides line up with TRBD1. Germline trimming cut 2 bases from V and 2 bases from J; bases unmatched to any gene: 3. This CDR3 has 15 amino acids. Germline loops: CDR1 MDHEN, CDR2 SYDVKM. The CDR3 loop reads CASSLRDRHTDTQYF. DNA for the CDR3: TGTGCCAGCAGTTTAAGGGACAGGCACACAGATACGCAGTATTTT.

This chain connects TRBV2 to TRBJ1-6, with D uncertain. V lost 7 bases to trimming and J lost 0 bases, with 13 bases between them. The CDR3 sequence is 16 residues long. Germline V gives CDR1 SNHLY, CDR2 FYNNEI. CDR3: CASKSGVSSYNSPLHF. The CDR3 region has the DNA TGTGCCAGCAAGAGCGGCGTAAGCTCCTATAATTCACCCCTCCACTTT.

This rearrangement joins TRBV5-1 to TRBJ1-2, with D maybe TRBD1 (6 bases). CDR3 length: 13 amino acids. CDR1 and CDR2 (germline): SGHRS, YFSETQ. Between the trimmed V and J ends, which lost 3 bases and 4 bases, there was a span of 10 bases. The CDR3 sequence is CASSWDKSYGYTF. The CDR3, as DNA: TGCGCCAGCAGCTGGGACAAGAGCTATGGCTACACCTTC.

Regarding this clone: A far larger clone is just one base off, so this is likely a read error. Because it lacks the conserved phenylalanine or tryptophan at the end, this CDR3 is likely a read error. V gene TRBV28 combines with J gene TRBJ2-7; weak D call: TRBD2 (6 bases). The length of the CDR3 is 11 residues. V lost 4 bases and J 7 bases, leaving 8 bases between the germline ends. Germline values: CDR1 MDHEN, CDR2 SYDVKM. The CDR3 region is CASSSSGEQYC. The CDR3 DNA reads TGTGCCAGCAGTTCAAGCGGGGAGCAGTACTGC.